This T cell receptor beta chain was obtained from a study of cytomegalovirus exposure and HLA in healthy donors. The V segment lost 4 bases and the J segment 4 bases; nucleotides outside the gene matches: 8. CDR3 size: 16 residues. Germline CDR1 reads ENHRY; CDR2 reads SYGVKD. With 60 Vbeta and 13 Jbeta primers, the PCR was carried out. In the original workflow: Tens of millions of unique TCR beta chains, around 11 million of them shared, were counted by a later analysis. Some clones are missing from TCRdb's copy, which holds only in-frame ones; the method was immunoSEQ multiplex PCR. V, J and clone size are taken as reported in that table, and D and trimming were inferred from the DNA itself. The data hold about 100,000 clones, with under 80% observed a single time.

Sequenced: PBMCs. V usage is TRBV10-3 and J usage is TRBJ1-2, with 11 bases that match TRBD1. This receptor was identified in a woman aged 45-59 years in good health and CMV-seropositive. The CDR3 spells CAISGTGQGVGYGYTF. CDR3 coding DNA: TGTGCCATCAGTGGGACGGGACAGGGGGTCGGCTATGGCTACACCTTC.